Shown below are 30 T cell receptor beta chains from a single sample sequenced in a study of response to subunit inactivated influenza vaccine. TCRdb ran MiXCR on the RT-PCR reads and lists one entry per CDR3 protein. The sample has under 200,000 distinct CDR3 sequences, about an eighth seen once. The same data also contributed to another study, on T cells expressing NK-cell markers. That work contributes: A 5'RACE template switching approach incorporating UMIs was used to make TCR beta cDNA.

This sample comprised CD8+ T cells sorted from PBMCs, obtained about 11 days after vaccination. All receptors derive from a man aged 50 to 59 who received an inactivated influenza vaccine.

This clonotype was detected only a few times. The V and J genes are TRBV20-1 and TRBJ2-5, with D hard to call. V was shortened by 2 bases and J by 1 base, with 2 bases between the two germline ends. The length of the CDR3 is 11 residues. Germline CDR1 reads DFQATT; CDR2 reads SNEGSKA (reference sequence). The CDR3 coding sequence is TGCAGTGCTAGAAGCCAAGAGACCCAGTACTTC. It is translated as CSARSQETQYF.

A few counts support this clonotype. A much larger clone differs from this one at a single base, so this may be a read error. This rearrangement joins TRBV7-9 to TRBJ2-7; D remains unclear. Germline lookup yields CDR1 SEHNR and CDR2 FQNEAQ (reference sequence). Trimming took off 6 bases at V and 3 bases at J, with 6 bases between the two ends. The CDR3 has 11 residues. CDR3 coding DNA: TGTGCCAGCAGTGCAGACTACGAGCAGTACTTC. This codes for CASSADYEQYF.

The table lists this clonotype with a few counts. This chain joins TRBV6-1 and TRBJ2-3, with 8 bases lining up with TRBD2. The CDR3 is 15 residues long. From germline, CDR1 is MNHNS and CDR2 SASEGT. V dropped 1 base and J dropped 5; count of bases not matched to a gene: 5. In DNA form, the CDR3 reads TGTGCCAGCAGTGAAGAAGCGGGAGTTCTAGATACGCAGTATTTT. Protein product: CASSEEAGVLDTQYF.

This clonotype came up a few times. The J gene is TRBJ2-7, the V gene TRBV5-4; weak D call: TRBD1 (6 bases). CDR1 and CDR2 from the germline V gene are SGHNT and YYREEE (reference sequence). With 4 bases removed from V and 2 bases from J, the gap between germline ends came to 19 bases. The CDR3 totals 16 residues. This CDR3 is CASSDRDKEPPYEQYF. CDR3 bases: TGTGCCAGCAGCGACCGGGACAAGGAGCCACCCTACGAGCAGTACTTC.

Only a few counts were recorded for this clonotype. The rearrangement uses TRBV9 and TRBJ2-5, with 7 bases lining up with TRBD1. This CDR3 region has 13 residues. Trimming removed 4 bases from V and 6 bases from J; junction bases left unmatched: 6. Germline-derived CDR1 and CDR2 are SGDLS and YYNGEE. The DNA of the CDR3 is TGTGCCAGCAGCACGAACAGGGGCCAGACCCAGTACTTC. It translates to CASSTNRGQTQYF. The full variable domain, rest sourced from reference TRBV9 and TRBJ2-5, is DSGVTQTPKHLITATGQRVTLRCSPRSGDLSVYWYQQSLDQGLQFLIQYYNGEERAKGNILERFSAQQFPDLHSELNLSSLELGDSALYFCASSTNRGQTQYFGPGTRLLVL.

This clonotype was counted many times. The chain recombines TRBV29-1 with TRBJ2-1; no clear D gene. Germline V gene lookup returns CDR1 SQVTM and CDR2 ANQGSEA. The CDR3 consists of 13 residues. The V end was cut by 7 bases, the J end by 5 bases, with 15 bases between. The CDR3 nucleotides read TGCAGCGCCATCGGTGGGATGCACAATGAGCAGTTCTTC. Amino acids: CSAIGGMHNEQFF.

This clonotype showed up just a few times. The chain is built from TRBV27 and TRBJ2-7, with a weak D call TRBD2 (5 bases). Trimming took 3 bases from V and 7 from J, leaving 19 bases between them. The CDR3 length is 15 residues. Germline V gene sequence: CDR1 MNHEY, CDR2 SMNVEV (reference sequence). CDR3 nucleotide sequence: TGTGCCAGCAGTTTGTCAGTAGCTGGGAGATGGGAGCAGTACTTC. Its translation: CASSLSVAGRWEQYF.

At least ten counts were recorded for this clonotype. The J gene is TRBJ2-2, the V gene TRBV7-2; 14 bases agree with TRBD2. The CDR3 contains 16 residues. The V gene end was trimmed by 3 bases and the J gene end by 6 bases; junction bases not matched to a gene: 3. Germline loops: CDR1 SGHTA, CDR2 FQGNSA. CDR3 in DNA: TGTGCCAGCAGCTTTGGGACTAGCGGGAGTCCCGGGGAGCTGTTTTTT. Translated: CASSFGTSGSPGELFF.

This clonotype was counted a few times. CDR3 region: CASSLEGANLFF. The CDR3 DNA sequence: TGCGCCAGCAGCCTCGAGGGCGCGAACCTGTTTTTT. This chain links TRBV4-1 with TRBJ1-4; D is ambiguous. This CDR3 comprises 12 residues. V shed 4 bases and J shed 14 bases, with 14 bases lying between them. Germline CDR1 MGHRA, CDR2 YSYEKL.

In its sample, this clonotype was seen many times. The chain couples TRBV7-9 to TRBJ2-5, with 7 nucleotides matching TRBD2. This CDR3 spans 16 amino acids. V was clipped by 1 base and J by 5 bases; unmatched bases: 10. Germline loops: CDR1 SEHNR, CDR2 FQNEAQ (reference sequence). The DNA of the CDR3 is TGTGCCAGCAGCTTAGGCGCAGCGGGATTTGCGGAGACCCAGTACTTC. Protein sequence: CASSLGAAGFAETQYF.

This clonotype was observed many times. The chain couples TRBV20-1 to TRBJ2-7; D gene unclear. In germline, CDR1 is DFQATT, CDR2 SNEGSKA (reference sequence). CDR3 length equals 12 residues. V was shortened by 1 base and J by 1 base, with 5 bases between the two germline ends. CDR3 DNA sequence: TGCAGTGCTAGAGTAAGGTCCTACGAGCAGTACTTC. It encodes CSARVRSYEQYF.

The chain carries TRBV7-8 and TRBJ2-7; D may be TRBD2 (6 bases). Looked up from germline, CDR1 is SGHVS and CDR2 is FQNEAQ. CDR3 length: 15 residues. Trimming cost V 1 base and J 0 bases, with 10 bases left between them. This chain's CDR3 is CASSLESGLSYEQYF. The CDR3 coding sequence is TGTGCCAGCAGCTTAGAGAGCGGGCTCTCCTACGAGCAGTACTTC.

This clonotype has more than one count but fewer than ten. The chain joins TRBV9 to TRBJ2-7; 7 bases fit TRBD1. V gave up 5 bases and J gave up 6 bases; unmatched junction bases: 5. This CDR3 comprises 12 residues. Germline V gene sequence: CDR1 SGDLS, CDR2 YYNGEE. The CDR3 spells CASSEQGTEQYF. The CDR3 region has the DNA TGTGCCAGCAGTGAACAGGGGACCGAGCAGTACTTC.

This chain connects TRBV4-1 to TRBJ2-1; D might be TRBD2 (6 bases). CDR1 and CDR2 from the germline V gene are MGHRA and YSYEKL. The CDR3 is made up of 14 amino acids. With 3 bases removed from V and 8 bases from J, the gap between germline ends came to 14 bases. CDR3 in amino acids: CASSQTVGGDEQFF. The CDR3 DNA sequence: TGCGCCAGCAGCCAGACCGTCGGCGGGGATGAGCAGTTCTTC.

This clonotype was observed at least ten times. This chain's CDR3 is CASSGGGQGAYEQYF. CDR3 bases: TGTGCCAGCAGCGGTGGGGGGCAGGGGGCCTACGAGCAGTACTTC. The V call is TRBV9, the J call TRBJ2-7, with D tentatively TRBD1 (7 bases). The CDR3 runs 15 residues. Germline loops: CDR1 SGDLS, CDR2 YYNGEE. V was clipped by 3 bases and J by 2 bases, with 15 bases between them.

This clonotype was detected many times. The chain has TRBV12-3 or TRBV12-4 and TRBJ1-2; maybe TRBD1 (5 bases). The V end was cut by 8 bases, the J end by 0 bases, with 16 bases between. The CDR3 has 15 residues. The CDR3 region has the DNA TGTGCCAGCCTGGGATTGAGGGGATCTAACTATGGCTACACCTTC. Translated, it gives CASLGLRGSNYGYTF.

This chain uses TRBV9 with TRBJ2-7, with a weak D call TRBD2 (6 bases). The CDR3 is made up of 13 amino acids. V was cut by 3 bases and J by 2 bases, with 9 bases left in between. Germline V gene sequence: CDR1 SGDLS, CDR2 YYNGEE. CDR3 residues: CASSGDLTYEQYF. The CDR3 nucleotides are TGTGCCAGCAGCGGGGACTTAACCTACGAGCAGTACTTC.

This clonotype was seen more than once but under ten times. The chain is built from TRBV7-3 and TRBJ2-1, with D perhaps given as TRBD1 or TRBD2 (6 bases each). Germline CDR1 and CDR2: SGHTA and FQGTGA. V was cut by 6 bases and J by 3 bases, with 12 bases left in between. CDR3 size: 14 residues. The CDR3 coding sequence is TGTGCCAGCAGTGAGGGGGGAAACTACAATGAGCAGTTCTTC. Protein product: CASSEGGNYNEQFF.

This chain links TRBV4-3 with TRBJ1-1; D unclear. Germline V gene data show CDR1 as LGHNA and CDR2 as YSLEER. Deletions cut 4 bases from V and 1 base from J, with 10 bases between. CDR3 length: 14 amino acids. The chain's CDR3 is CASSPIDTNTEAFF. CDR3 nucleotides: TGCGCCAGCAGCCCAATCGACACGAACACTGAAGCTTTCTTT.

The chain uses TRBV7-8 and TRBJ2-5; TRBD2 matches 11 bases. Germline loops: CDR1 SGHVS, CDR2 FQNEAQ. This CDR3 contains 16 residues. The junction had 6 bases not matched to a gene; V was cut back by 5 bases and J by 1 base. The CDR3 DNA follows: TGTGCCAGCAGCGAGGGGGGACTAGCGGCCCAAGAGACCCAGTACTTC. Its translation: CASSEGGLAAQETQYF. The complete variable domain, with remaining parts taken from reference TRBV7-8 and TRBJ2-5, reads GAGVSQSPRYKVAKRGQDVALRCDPISGHVSLFWYQQALGQGPEFLTYFQNEAQLDKSGLPSDRFFAERPEGSVSTLKIQRTQQEDSAVYLCASSEGGLAAQETQYFGPGTRLLVL.

The sample holds a few counts of this clonotype. The J gene is TRBJ1-1, the V gene TRBV15, with 8 positions matching TRBD1. The CDR3 loop spans 15 amino acids. The J segment lost 4 bases and the V segment lost 6 bases, leaving 10 bases of the junction unmatched. Looked up from germline, CDR1 is LNHNV and CDR2 is YYDKDF (reference sequence). CDR3 sequence reads: CATSQKTGVGTEAFF. CDR3 coding DNA: TGTGCCACCAGTCAGAAGACAGGGGTGGGCACTGAAGCTTTCTTT.

CDR3 residues: CASSTDLAGAQETQYF. CDR3 bases: TGTGCCAGCAGCACAGACCTAGCGGGGGCCCAAGAGACCCAGTACTTC. V and J are TRBV7-2 and TRBJ2-5; 10 bases are shared with TRBD2. The V gene end was trimmed by 5 bases and the J gene end by 1 base; junction bases not matched to a gene: 7. Per the germline V gene, CDR1 is SGHTA and CDR2 is FQGNSA. The CDR3 extends over 16 amino acids.

The chain recombines TRBV25-1 with TRBJ2-1; D perhaps matches TRBD2 (5 bases). The germline V gene encodes CDR1 MGHDK and CDR2 SYGVNS. V was trimmed by 9 bases and J by 10 bases, leaving 31 bases between them. This CDR3 contains 17 residues. CDR3 region: CASFGADMKPDNLEQFF. In nucleotides, the CDR3 is TGTGCCAGTTTTGGAGCGGATATGAAACCTGACAATCTGGAGCAGTTCTTC.

This chain uses TRBV3-1 with TRBJ1-1, with a possible D match to TRBD1 (6 bases). This CDR3 comprises 15 residues. The V gene lost 1 base and the J gene lost 5 bases, with 14 bases spanning the gap. CDR1 is LGHDT, CDR2 YNNKEL, per germline (reference sequence). This chain's CDR3 is CASSQVERGGTEAFF. The CDR3 DNA sequence: TGTGCCAGCAGCCAAGTGGAAAGGGGGGGGACTGAAGCTTTCTTT.

This clonotype has a handful of counts. V and J are TRBV20-1 and TRBJ2-7; perhaps TRBD1 as D (6 bases). The CDR3 is 15 residues long. V lost 0 bases, J lost 0 bases, and 12 bases lay in between. Germline CDR1 DFQATT, CDR2 SNEGSKA (reference sequence). CDR3: CSARDPRQASYEQYF. The DNA for the CDR3 is TGCAGTGCTAGAGATCCGCGACAGGCCTCCTACGAGCAGTACTTC.

This clonotype was counted only a few times. This chain links TRBV4-1 with TRBJ2-3; D is perhaps TRBD1 (5 bases). The ends were cut back, 4 bases at V and 6 bases at J, with 20 bases in the middle. The CDR3 extends over 16 amino acids. Germline CDR1 and CDR2: MGHRA and YSYEKL. The CDR3 DNA is TGCGCCAGCAGCCCTCAACAGGACGCATCTATGGATACGCAGTATTTT. It specifies CASSPQQDASMDTQYF.

The chain employs TRBV6-5 and TRBJ1-2; no definite D call. CDR1 and CDR2 (germline): MNHEY, SVGAGI. The CDR3 runs to 12 residues. Trimming removed 6 bases from V and 2 bases from J, with 7 bases in between. Here the CDR3 reads CASSPTNYGYTF. The CDR3 nucleotides read TGTGCCAGCAGCCCGACGAACTATGGCTACACCTTC.

This clonotype was observed a few times. V usage is TRBV24-1 and J usage is TRBJ2-3, with 9 bases fitting TRBD2. This CDR3 comprises 14 residues. Germline V gives CDR1 KGHDR, CDR2 SFDVKD. Germline trimming cut 7 bases from V and 2 bases from J; bases unmatched to any gene: 3. This chain's CDR3 is CATSAGGNTDTQYF. DNA of the CDR3: TGTGCCACCAGCGCGGGAGGGAACACAGATACGCAGTATTTT.

This chain uses TRBV15 with TRBJ1-2, with D hard to call. Germline V lookup: CDR1 LNHNV, CDR2 YYDKDF (reference sequence). Trimming took off 4 bases at V and 3 bases at J, with 12 bases between the two ends. This CDR3 region has 14 residues. For the CDR3, the DNA is TGTGCCACCAGCACCCTAGCCGGGGACTATGGCTACACCTTC. Its translation is CATSTLAGDYGYTF.

A few counts support this clonotype. The V call is TRBV6-2 or TRBV6-3, the J call TRBJ2-1; TRBD2 is a possible D gene (5 bases). The CDR3 loop spans 14 amino acids. The V and J ends lost 5 bases and 1 base respectively, with 9 bases between them. Germline-derived CDR1 and CDR2 are MNHEY and SVGEGT. The CDR3 region is CASSPGESYNEQFF. The CDR3 bases are TGTGCCAGCAGTCCTGGGGAGTCCTACAATGAGCAGTTCTTC.